These 11 T cell receptor beta chains were sequenced from one sample in a study of cytomegalovirus exposure and HLA in healthy donors. Primers included in the PCR were 60 Vbeta and 13 Jbeta primers. Method: immunoSEQ multiplex PCR; TCRdb's copy keeps in-frame clones and lacks some. Seen here are 150,000 or so clones, roughly three quarters observed once, and the top ten hold roughly 4.5%. The source material was PBMCs. The source of these receptors is a man aged 18 to 30 in good health and CMV-seropositive.

The rearrangement links TRBV19 to TRBJ1-1, with TRBD1 identical over 7 bases. Germline assignment: CDR1 LNHDA and CDR2 SQIVND (reference sequence). V lost 9 bases and J lost 4; bases outside the gene matches: 5. The CDR3 totals 12 residues. CDR3 nucleotides: TGTGCCAGCGAACAGGGGAGCACTGAAGCTTTCTTT. The encoded protein is CASEQGSTEAFF.

The chain employs TRBV6-1 and TRBJ2-7; possibly TRBD2 for D (6 bases). Germline lookup yields CDR1 MNHNS and CDR2 SASEGT. V shed 6 bases and J shed 5 bases, with 14 bases lying between them. This CDR3 region has 13 residues. CDR3 nucleotide sequence: TGTGCCAGCAGGCAGGGAGGAACGGACGAGCAGTACGTC. Translation gives CASRQGGTDEQYV.

V and J are TRBV7-8 and TRBJ2-5; the match to TRBD1 covers 8 bases. The CDR3 has 18 amino acids. Germline V gene sequence: CDR1 SGHVS, CDR2 FQNEAQ. The trim removed 5 bases at V and 1 base at J, leaving 15 bases unmatched. CDR3: CASSHPEEHRGFQETQYF. CDR3 coding DNA: TGTGCCAGCAGCCACCCGGAAGAGCACAGGGGGTTCCAAGAGACCCAGTACTTC.

The sample holds a few counts of this clone. The rearrangement links TRBV7-9 to TRBJ2-5; D perhaps matches TRBD1 (5 bases). The CDR3 length is 13 residues. Germline V lookup: CDR1 SEHNR, CDR2 FQNEAQ (reference sequence). V shed 2 bases and J shed 5 bases, with 9 bases lying between them. This CDR3 reads CASSLQGVETQYF. CDR3 bases: TGTGCCAGCAGCTTACAGGGCGTCGAGACCCAGTACTTC.

This chain joins TRBV30 and TRBJ1-2, with 10 bases that match TRBD1. This CDR3 has 13 amino acids. Germline CDR1 reads GTSNPN; CDR2 reads SVGIG (reference sequence). Trimming took 7 bases from V and 8 from J; bases not matched to a gene: 10. This CDR3 is CASPRQGALGYTF. The CDR3 DNA follows: TGTGCCTCCCCTAGACAGGGGGCTTTGGGCTACACCTTC. Together with reference TRBV30 and TRBJ1-2, the CDR3 gives the full variable domain: SQTIHQWPATLVQPVGSPLSLECTVEGTSNPNLYWYRQAAGRGLQLLFYSVGIGQISSEVPQNLSASRPQDRQFILSSKKLLLSDSGFYLCASPRQGALGYTFGSGTRLTVV.

V is TRBV28 and J is TRBJ1-2; possibly TRBD1 for D (5 bases). This CDR3 spans 15 amino acids. Per the germline V gene, CDR1 is MDHEN and CDR2 is SYDVKM. V lost 5 bases to trimming and J lost 4 bases, with 17 bases between them. CDR3 bases: TGTGCCAGCAGTCCTGGGCCTAAAGGGGCCTATGGCTACACCTTC. Residues: CASSPGPKGAYGYTF.

The CDR3 protein is CASRSGTGIAFF. CDR3 nucleotides: TGTGCCAGCAGGTCCGGGACAGGCATCGCTTTCTTT. The gene calls are TRBV6-5 and TRBJ1-1, with 8 bases fitting TRBD1. From germline, CDR1 is MNHEY and CDR2 SVGAGI. With V trimmed by 6 bases and J by 11 bases, 8 bases remained unmatched. The CDR3 sequence is 12 residues long.

This clone has only one observation. This chain connects TRBV4-1 to TRBJ2-1, with D uncertain. Looked up from germline, CDR1 is MGHRA and CDR2 is YSYEKL. The CDR3 runs to 13 residues. Trimming stripped 1 base from V and 8 bases from J, with 9 bases between. The CDR3 DNA sequence: TGCGCCAGCAGCCAAGTCGTTGTCTATGAGCAGTTCTTC. Translating gives CASSQVVVYEQFF.

The chain links TRBV12-2 to TRBJ1-5; no DNA check was done on the table's D call, TRBD1. TRBV12-2 is noted as a pseudogene. The CDR3 sequence is 15 residues long. This CDR3 reads CASRVDRVSNQPQHF. In DNA form, the CDR3 reads TGTGCAAGTCGGGTGGACAGGGTTAGCAATCAGCCCCAGCATTTT.

The gene calls are TRBV13 and TRBJ1-2; perhaps TRBD1 as D (5 bases). V was clipped by 1 base and J by 8 bases, with 11 bases between them. Germline CDR1 is PRHDT and CDR2 is FYEKMQ (reference sequence). The CDR3 has 13 amino acids. The CDR3 loop reads CASSLEGLEGYTF. The CDR3 nucleotides read TGTGCCAGCAGCTTAGAGGGACTCGAAGGCTACACCTTC.

This clone was seen a few times. The J gene is TRBJ1-2, the V gene TRBV7-2; D call uncertain. Trimming shortened V by 3 bases and J by 3 bases, and 14 bases separated the two germline ends. Germline assignment: CDR1 SGHTA and CDR2 FQGNSA. The length of the CDR3 is 15 residues. CDR3 in DNA: TGTGCCAGCAGCTTTTTTGGTATCCGAGACTATGGCTACACCTTC. Encoded protein: CASSFFGIRDYGYTF.